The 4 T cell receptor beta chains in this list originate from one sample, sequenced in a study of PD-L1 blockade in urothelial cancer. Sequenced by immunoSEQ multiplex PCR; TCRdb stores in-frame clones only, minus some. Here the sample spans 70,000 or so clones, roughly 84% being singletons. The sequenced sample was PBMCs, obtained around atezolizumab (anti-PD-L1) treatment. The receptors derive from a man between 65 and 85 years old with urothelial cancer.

The CDR3 DNA reads TGCGCCAGCCGCCTCGACAGGGTAGGAGAGACCCAGTACTTC. Amino acid sequence: CASRLDRVGETQYF. The V and J genes are TRBV23-1 and TRBJ2-5; 7 bases are shared with TRBD1. TRBV23-1 is flagged as an ORF with uncertain function. The CDR3 is 14 amino acids. Unmatched junction bases numbered 10, after V lost 8 bases and J lost 4 bases.

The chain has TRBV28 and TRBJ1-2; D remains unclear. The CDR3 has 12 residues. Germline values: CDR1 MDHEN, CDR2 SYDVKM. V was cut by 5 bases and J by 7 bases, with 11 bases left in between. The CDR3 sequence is CASSQLTIGYTF. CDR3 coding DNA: TGTGCCAGCAGTCAGTTGACAATTGGCTACACCTTC.

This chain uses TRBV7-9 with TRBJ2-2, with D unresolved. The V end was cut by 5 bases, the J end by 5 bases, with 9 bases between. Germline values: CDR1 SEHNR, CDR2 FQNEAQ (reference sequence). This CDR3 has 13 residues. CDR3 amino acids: CASSPQATGELFF. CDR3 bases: TGTGCCAGCAGCCCCCAAGCGACCGGGGAGCTGTTTTTT.

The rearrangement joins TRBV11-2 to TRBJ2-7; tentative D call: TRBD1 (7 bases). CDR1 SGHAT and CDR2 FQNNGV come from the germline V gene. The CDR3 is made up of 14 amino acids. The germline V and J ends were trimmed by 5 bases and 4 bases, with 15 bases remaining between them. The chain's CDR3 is CASSTDQGGYEQYF. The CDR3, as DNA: TGTGCCAGCAGCACGGACCAGGGGGGATACGAGCAGTACTTC.